This TCR beta chain came from a study of blood T cell repertoires in COVID-19. Study context: Samples of COVID-19 (acute and convalescent) were obtained from the United States, Italy and Spain. PBMCs, B-cell-depleted T cells, or T cells were the source of the cDNA or gDNA that made up the material.

V gave up 7 bases and J gave up 0 bases, with 22 bases separating them. The CDR3 runs to 18 residues. CDR1 LNHDA and CDR2 SQIVND come from the germline V gene (reference sequence). This clone was picked up one time. As processed by the authors: Estimation of nucleated cell counts was performed using reference gene primer amplification. Some clones are missing from TCRdb's copy, which holds only in-frame ones; the method was immunoSEQ multiplex PCR. V and J calls and clone size follow that table, whereas D and trimming were derived from the DNA. Of around 200,000 clones listed, around 84% are singletons.

V is TRBV19 and J is TRBJ2-1; D perhaps matches TRBD2 (5 bases). The sequence was obtained from a man aged 45-60 years with acute or convalescent COVID-19. The sequenced material came from peripheral blood. The CDR3 spells CASTRPGGGSSSYNEQFF. In DNA, the CDR3 is TGTGCCAGTACCCGACCGGGTGGCGGGTCGAGCTCCTACAATGAGCAGTTCTTC.